The present T cell receptor beta chain was sequenced within a study of early T cells in non-severe SARS-CoV-2 infection. Overall study: Unpaired chains resulted from sequencing bulk RNA of unsorted whole blood.

As regards this clonotype: As yet, its antigen is unknown.

One entry per CDR3 protein, called by TCRdb with MiXCR from the 5' RACE reads. The sample has about 68,000 distinct CDR3 sequences; 12% are singletons. Germline CDR1 LGHDT, CDR2 YNNKEL (reference sequence). V was shortened by 2 bases and J by 0 bases, with 5 bases between the two germline ends. The CDR3 length is 14 residues. Whole-study results and caveats: Using VDJdb, the matching emphasized anti-spike CD8 responses while missing private and CD4 specificities.

This TCR was sampled from an adult who was a healthcare worker with PCR-confirmed SARS-CoV-2 infection or an uninfected control (not recorded which). V usage is TRBV3-1 and J usage is TRBJ2-4; D gene unclear. The specimen sequenced was whole blood. The CDR3 sequence is CASSQRIAKNIQYF. DNA for the CDR3: TGTGCCAGCAGCCAAAGGATAGCCAAAAACATTCAGTACTTC.